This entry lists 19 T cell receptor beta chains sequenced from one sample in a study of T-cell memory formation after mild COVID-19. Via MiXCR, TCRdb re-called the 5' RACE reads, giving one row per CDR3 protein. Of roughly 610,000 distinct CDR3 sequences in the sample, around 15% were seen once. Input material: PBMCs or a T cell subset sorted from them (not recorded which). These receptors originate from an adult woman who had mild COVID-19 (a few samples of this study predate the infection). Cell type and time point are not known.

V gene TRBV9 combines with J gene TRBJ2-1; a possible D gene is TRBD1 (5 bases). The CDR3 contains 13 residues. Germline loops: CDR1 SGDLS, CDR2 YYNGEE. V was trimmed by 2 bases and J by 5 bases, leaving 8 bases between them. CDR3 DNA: TGTGCCAGCAGCGTTGACAGCCACAATGAGCAGTTCTTC. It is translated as CASSVDSHNEQFF.

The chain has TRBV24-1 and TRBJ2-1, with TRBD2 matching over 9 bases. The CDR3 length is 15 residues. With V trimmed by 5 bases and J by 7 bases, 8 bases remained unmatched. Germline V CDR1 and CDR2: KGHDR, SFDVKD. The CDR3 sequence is CATSAPGLARNEQFF. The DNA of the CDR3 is TGTGCCACCAGTGCTCCGGGACTAGCCAGGAATGAGCAGTTCTTC.

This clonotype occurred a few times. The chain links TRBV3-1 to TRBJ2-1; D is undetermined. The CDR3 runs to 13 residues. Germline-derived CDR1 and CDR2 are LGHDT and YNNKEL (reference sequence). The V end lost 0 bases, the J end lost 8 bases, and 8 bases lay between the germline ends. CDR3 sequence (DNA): TGTGCCAGCAGCCAAGAGGGCGTCGATGAGCAGTTCTTC. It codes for CASSQEGVDEQFF.

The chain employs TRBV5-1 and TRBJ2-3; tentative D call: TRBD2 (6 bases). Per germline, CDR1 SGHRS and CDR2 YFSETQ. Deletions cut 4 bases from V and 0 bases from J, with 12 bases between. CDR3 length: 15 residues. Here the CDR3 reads CASSGGGESTDTQYF. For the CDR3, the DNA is TGCGCCAGCAGCGGAGGCGGGGAGAGCACAGATACGCAGTATTTT.

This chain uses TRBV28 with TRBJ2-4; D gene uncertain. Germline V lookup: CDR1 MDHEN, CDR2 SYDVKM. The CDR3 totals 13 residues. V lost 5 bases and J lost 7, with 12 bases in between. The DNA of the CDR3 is TGTGCCAGCAGTACTTTGACACCGAACATTCAGTACTTC. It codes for CASSTLTPNIQYF.

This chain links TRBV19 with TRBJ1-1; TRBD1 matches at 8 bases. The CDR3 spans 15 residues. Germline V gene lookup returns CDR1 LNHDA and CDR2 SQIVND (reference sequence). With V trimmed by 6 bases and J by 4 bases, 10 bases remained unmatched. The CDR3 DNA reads TGTGCCAGTAGGGAAAGGACAGGGTACGGCACTGAAGCTTTCTTT. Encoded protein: CASRERTGYGTEAFF. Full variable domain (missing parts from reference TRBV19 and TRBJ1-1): DGGITQSPKYLFRKEGQNVTLSCEQNLNHDAMYWYRQDPGQGLRLIYYSQIVNDFQKGDIAEGYSVSREKKESFPLTVTSAQKNPTAFYLCASRERTGYGTEAFFGQGTRLTVV.

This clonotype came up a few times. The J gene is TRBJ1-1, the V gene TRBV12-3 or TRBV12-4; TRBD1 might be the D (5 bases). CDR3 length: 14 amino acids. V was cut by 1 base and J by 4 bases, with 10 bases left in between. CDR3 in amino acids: CASSLGGGITEAFF. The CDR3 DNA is TGTGCCAGCAGTTTAGGGGGGGGTATCACTGAAGCTTTCTTT.

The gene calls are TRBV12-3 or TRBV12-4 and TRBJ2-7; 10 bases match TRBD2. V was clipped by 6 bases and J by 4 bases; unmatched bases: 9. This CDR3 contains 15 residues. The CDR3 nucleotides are TGTGCCAGCAGGGGGAGCGGGAGGGCCGGGTACGAGCAGTACTTC. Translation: CASRGSGRAGYEQYF.

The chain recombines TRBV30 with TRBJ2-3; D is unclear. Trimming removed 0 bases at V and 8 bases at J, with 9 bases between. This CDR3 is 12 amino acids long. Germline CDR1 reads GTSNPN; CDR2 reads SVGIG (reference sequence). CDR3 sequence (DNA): TGTGCCTGGAGTGTCTCATCGGGTACGCAGTATTTT. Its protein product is CAWSVSSGTQYF.

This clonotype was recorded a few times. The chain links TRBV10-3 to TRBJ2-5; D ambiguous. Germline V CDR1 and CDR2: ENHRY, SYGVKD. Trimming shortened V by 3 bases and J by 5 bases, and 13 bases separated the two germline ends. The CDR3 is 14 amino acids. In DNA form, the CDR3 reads TGTGCCATCAGTGAACGGGCTGGGGTGGAGACCCAGTACTTC. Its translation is CAISERAGVETQYF.

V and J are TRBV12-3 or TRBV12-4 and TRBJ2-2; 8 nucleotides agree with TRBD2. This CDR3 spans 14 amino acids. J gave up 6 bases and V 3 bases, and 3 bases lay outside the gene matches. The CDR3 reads CASSFGGAPGELFF. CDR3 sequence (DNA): TGTGCCAGCAGTTTCGGGGGGGCCCCCGGGGAGCTGTTTTTT.

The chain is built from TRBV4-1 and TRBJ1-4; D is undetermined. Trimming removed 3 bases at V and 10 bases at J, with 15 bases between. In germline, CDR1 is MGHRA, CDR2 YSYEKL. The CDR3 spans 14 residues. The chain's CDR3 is CASSQNDPPGKLFF. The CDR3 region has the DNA TGCGCCAGCAGCCAGAATGACCCCCCGGGAAAACTGTTTTTT.

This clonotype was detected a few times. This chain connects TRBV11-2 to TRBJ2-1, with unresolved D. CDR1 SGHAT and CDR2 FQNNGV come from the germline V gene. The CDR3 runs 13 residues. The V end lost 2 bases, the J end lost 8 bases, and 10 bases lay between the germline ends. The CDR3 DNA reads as TGTGCCAGCAGCTTAAACTATGGGGATGAGCAGTTCTTC. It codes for CASSLNYGDEQFF.

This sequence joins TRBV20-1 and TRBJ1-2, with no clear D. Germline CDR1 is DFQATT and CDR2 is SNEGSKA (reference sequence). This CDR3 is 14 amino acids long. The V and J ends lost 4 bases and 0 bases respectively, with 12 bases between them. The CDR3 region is CSAMRDTTNYGYTF. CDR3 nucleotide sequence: TGCAGTGCTATGCGAGACACAACTAACTATGGCTACACCTTC.

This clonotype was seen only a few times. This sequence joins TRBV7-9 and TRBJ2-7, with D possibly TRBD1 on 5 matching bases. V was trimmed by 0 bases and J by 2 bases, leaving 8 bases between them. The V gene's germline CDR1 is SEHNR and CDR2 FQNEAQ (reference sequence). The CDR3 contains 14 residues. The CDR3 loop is CASSLAQATYEQYF. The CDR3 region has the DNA TGTGCCAGCAGCTTAGCACAGGCAACCTACGAGCAGTACTTC.

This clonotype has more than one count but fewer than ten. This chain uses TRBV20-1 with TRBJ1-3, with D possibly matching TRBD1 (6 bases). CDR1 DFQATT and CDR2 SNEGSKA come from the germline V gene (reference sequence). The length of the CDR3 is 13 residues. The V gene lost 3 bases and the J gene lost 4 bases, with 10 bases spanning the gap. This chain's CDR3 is CSASRGGGNTIYF. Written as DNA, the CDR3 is TGCAGTGCTAGCAGGGGCGGGGGAAACACCATATATTTT.

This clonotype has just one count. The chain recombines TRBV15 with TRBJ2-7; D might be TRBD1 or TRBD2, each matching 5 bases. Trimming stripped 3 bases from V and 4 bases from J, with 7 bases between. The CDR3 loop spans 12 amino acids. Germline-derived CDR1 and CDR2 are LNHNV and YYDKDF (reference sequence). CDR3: CATSRGPYEQYF. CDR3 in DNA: TGTGCCACCAGCAGGGGACCTTACGAGCAGTACTTC.

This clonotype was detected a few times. In DNA form, the CDR3 reads TGCAGTGCCGCCCTGACTAGCGGGGGGGATACGCAGTATTTT. Protein sequence: CSAALTSGGDTQYF. This chain connects TRBV20-1 to TRBJ2-3; 13 nucleotides line up with TRBD2. The CDR3 consists of 14 residues. Germline values: CDR1 DFQATT, CDR2 SNEGSKA (reference sequence). Losses at the gene ends were 6 bases for V and 6 bases for J; bases not matched to a gene: 6.

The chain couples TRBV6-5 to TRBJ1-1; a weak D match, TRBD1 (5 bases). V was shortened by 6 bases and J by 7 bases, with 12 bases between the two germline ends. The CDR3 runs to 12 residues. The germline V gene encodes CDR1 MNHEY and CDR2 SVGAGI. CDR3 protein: CASSRDGNEAFF. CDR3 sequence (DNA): TGTGCCAGCAGCCGGGACGGCAATGAAGCTTTCTTT.